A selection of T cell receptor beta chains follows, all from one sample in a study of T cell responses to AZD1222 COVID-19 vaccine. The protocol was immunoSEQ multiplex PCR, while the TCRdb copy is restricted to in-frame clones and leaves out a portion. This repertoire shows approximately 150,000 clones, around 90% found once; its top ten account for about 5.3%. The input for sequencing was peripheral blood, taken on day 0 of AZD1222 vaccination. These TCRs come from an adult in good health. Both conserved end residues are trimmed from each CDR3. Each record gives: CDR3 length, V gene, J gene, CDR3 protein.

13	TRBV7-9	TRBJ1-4	ASSPSLGANEKLF
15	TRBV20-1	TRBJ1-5	SASPLVGQASNQPQH
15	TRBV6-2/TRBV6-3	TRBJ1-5	ASSYPRAGGGNQPQH
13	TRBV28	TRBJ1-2	ASRTTQGAVGGYT
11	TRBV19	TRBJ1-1	ASTSRGSTEAF
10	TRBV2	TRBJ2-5	ASSVKGETQY
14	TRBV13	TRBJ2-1	ASSLGFSGSYNEQF
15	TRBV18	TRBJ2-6	ASSPPGTRAGANVLT
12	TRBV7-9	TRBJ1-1	ASSRQGMNTEAF
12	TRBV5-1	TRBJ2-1	ASSSLRTGNEQF
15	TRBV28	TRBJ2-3	ASSWGLAGGNTDTQY
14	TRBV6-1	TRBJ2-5	ASSEARGGRRETQY
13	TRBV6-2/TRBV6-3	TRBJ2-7	ASSSGTSGEYEQY
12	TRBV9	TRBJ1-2	ASSGPTEIYGYT
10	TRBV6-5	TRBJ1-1	ASSTLNTEAF
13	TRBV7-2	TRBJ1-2	ASSSTGGANYGYT
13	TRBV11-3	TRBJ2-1	ASSLGLEGHNEQF
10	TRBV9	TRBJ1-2	ASSPGGYGYT
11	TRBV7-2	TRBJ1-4	ASSVDYNEKLF
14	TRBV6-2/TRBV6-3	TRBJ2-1	ASSYRQAPGYNEQF
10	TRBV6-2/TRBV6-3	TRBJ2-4	ASSYTENIQY
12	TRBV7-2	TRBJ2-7	ASSFGGRVKEQY
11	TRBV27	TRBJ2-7	ASSSSTDYEQY
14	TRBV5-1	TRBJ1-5	ASSATGTNSNQPQH
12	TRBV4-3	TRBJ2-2	ASSRIQNTGELF
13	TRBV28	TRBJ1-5	ASSLGVQLNQPQH
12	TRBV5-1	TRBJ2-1	ASSLTSGLNEAF
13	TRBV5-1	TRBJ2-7	ASSLEGGPSNEQY
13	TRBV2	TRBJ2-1	ASSVQGLVYNEQF
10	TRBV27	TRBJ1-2	ASSLDRRGYT
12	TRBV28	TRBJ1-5	AGRDRGGSQPQH
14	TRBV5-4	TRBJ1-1	ASSLGGQGSNTEAF
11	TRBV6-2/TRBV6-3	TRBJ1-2	ASSYGRNYGYT
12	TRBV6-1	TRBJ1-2	ASSETYQGSGYT
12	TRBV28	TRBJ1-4	ASSPGQGREKLF
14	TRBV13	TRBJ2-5	ASSLAASGSQETQY
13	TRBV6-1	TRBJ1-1	ASSEAPTAAVEAF
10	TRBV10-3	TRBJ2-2	AISGQDGELF
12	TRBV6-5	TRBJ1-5	ASSSGGRNQPQH
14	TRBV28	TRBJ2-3	ASSLTTSGSRGTQY
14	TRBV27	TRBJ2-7	ASSSPGTGPPYEQY
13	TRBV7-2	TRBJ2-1	ASSHRTSSYNEQF
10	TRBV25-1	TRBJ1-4	ASSPVGEVLF
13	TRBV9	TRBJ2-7	ASSKLGRDQPEQY
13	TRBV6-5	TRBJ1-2	ASRTRVMANYGYT
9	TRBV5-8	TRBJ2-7	ASSSSGEQY
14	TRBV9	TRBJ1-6	ASSRTISPYNSPLH
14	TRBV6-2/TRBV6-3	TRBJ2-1	ASSYSLTSGDNEQF
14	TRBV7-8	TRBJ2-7	ASSLNTPRSSYEQY
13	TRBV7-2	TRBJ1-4	ASSPTLGLNEKLF
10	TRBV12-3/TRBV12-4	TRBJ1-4	ASSLFGEKLF
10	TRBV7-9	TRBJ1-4	ASSLQPEKLF
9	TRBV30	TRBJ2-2	AWSGMRELF
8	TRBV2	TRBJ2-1	ASSLDEQF
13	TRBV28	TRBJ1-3	ASSSWTGSGNTIY
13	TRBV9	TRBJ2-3	ASSASSGTADTQY
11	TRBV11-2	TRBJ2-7	ASSSGQEVEQY